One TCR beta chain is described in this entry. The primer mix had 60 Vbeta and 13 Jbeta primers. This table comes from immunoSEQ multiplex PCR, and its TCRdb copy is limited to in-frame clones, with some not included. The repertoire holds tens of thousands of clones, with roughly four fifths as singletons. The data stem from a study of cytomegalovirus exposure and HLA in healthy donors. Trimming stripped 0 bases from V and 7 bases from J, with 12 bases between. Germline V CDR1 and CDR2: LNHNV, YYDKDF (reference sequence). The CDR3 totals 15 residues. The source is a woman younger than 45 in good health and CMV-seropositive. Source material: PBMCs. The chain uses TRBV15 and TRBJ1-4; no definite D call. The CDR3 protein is CATSRDAQPSEKLFF. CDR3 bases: TGTGCCACCAGCAGAGATGCACAGCCGAGTGAAAAACTGTTTTTT.